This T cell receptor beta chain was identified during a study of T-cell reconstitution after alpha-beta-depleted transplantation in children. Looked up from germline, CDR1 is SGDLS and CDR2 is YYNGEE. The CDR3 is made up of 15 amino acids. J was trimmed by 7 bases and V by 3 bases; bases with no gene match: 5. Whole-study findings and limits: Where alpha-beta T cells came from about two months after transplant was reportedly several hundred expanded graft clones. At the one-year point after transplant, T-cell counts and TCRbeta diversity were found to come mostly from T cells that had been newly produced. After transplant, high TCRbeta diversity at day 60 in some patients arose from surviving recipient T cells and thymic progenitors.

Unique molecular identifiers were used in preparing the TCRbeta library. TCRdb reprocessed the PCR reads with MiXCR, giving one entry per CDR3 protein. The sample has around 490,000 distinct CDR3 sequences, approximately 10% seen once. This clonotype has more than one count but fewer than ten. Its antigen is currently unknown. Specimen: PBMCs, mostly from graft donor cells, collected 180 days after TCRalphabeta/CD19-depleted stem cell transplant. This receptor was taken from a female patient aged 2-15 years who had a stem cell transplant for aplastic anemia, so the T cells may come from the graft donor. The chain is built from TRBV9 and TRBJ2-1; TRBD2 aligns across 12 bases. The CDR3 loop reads CASSERLAGVNEQFF. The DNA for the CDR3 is TGTGCCAGCAGCGAGCGACTAGCGGGAGTTAATGAGCAGTTCTTC.